Below are 8 T cell receptor beta chains sequenced from a single sample in a study of blood T cell repertoires in COVID-19 (dated by TCRdb to 2020 to 2021). Library generation was performed with the immunoSEQ multiplex PCR assay. The clones in this table, taken by TCRdb from immuneACCESS, are in-frame only. Not every clone is retained; where verified, under half of the shortfall comes from an unresolved V gene, and the cause of the rest is unknown. The sample records tens of thousands of clones, around three quarters of which are singletons. Of the sample, under 55% is held by the ten largest clones. The sample consisted of peripheral blood. Receptor source: a human donor in a cohort sampled during active COVID-19.

The rearrangement joins TRBV15 to TRBJ1-2; D remains ambiguous. The V end was cut by 6 bases, the J end by 3 bases, with 11 bases between. The CDR3 runs to 13 residues. Germline V gene lookup returns CDR1 LNHNV and CDR2 YYDKDF (reference sequence). The CDR3 region has the DNA TGTGCCACCAGATCGGTCGATGACTATGGCTACACCTTC. It specifies CATRSVDDYGYTF.

This clone is a singleton in its sample. The V and J genes are TRBV7-9 and TRBJ2-2; D might be TRBD2 (5 bases). Looked up from germline, CDR1 is SEHNR and CDR2 is FQNEAQ (reference sequence). This CDR3 region has 16 residues. V was shortened by 2 bases and J by 1 base, with 11 bases between the two germline ends. The CDR3: CASSLLPGGNTGELFF. CDR3 bases: TGTGCCAGCAGCTTACTACCCGGAGGGAACACCGGGGAGCTGTTTTTT.

V gene TRBV11-1 combines with J gene TRBJ2-5, with 11 bases fitting TRBD2. The trim removed 4 bases at V and 5 bases at J, leaving 6 bases unmatched. This CDR3 spans 15 amino acids. Germline lookup yields CDR1 SGHAT and CDR2 FQDESV (reference sequence). This CDR3 reads CASSSSGRSWETQYF. CDR3 coding DNA: TGTGCCAGCAGCTCTAGCGGGAGGTCGTGGGAGACCCAGTACTTC.

This chain uses TRBV2 with TRBJ1-1; the match to TRBD1 covers 7 bases. The CDR3 length is 10 residues. Germline V lookup: CDR1 SNHLY, CDR2 FYNNEI. V shed 9 bases, J shed 6 bases, and the junction held 1 base outside the gene matches. The CDR3 sequence is CASGTAEAFF. CDR3 coding DNA: TGTGCCAGTGGGACAGCTGAAGCTTTCTTT.

The V gene is TRBV5-4, the J gene TRBJ2-3; tentatively, D is TRBD2 (5 bases). This CDR3 is built from 15 residues. Trimming took 2 bases from V and 4 from J, leaving 14 bases between them. The germline V gene has CDR1 SGHNT and CDR2 YYREEE (reference sequence). The CDR3 reads CASSFEGDRSDTQYF. The CDR3 DNA reads TGTGCCAGCAGCTTTGAGGGAGACCGATCAGATACGCAGTATTTT.

V gene TRBV9 combines with J gene TRBJ2-5; tentative D call: TRBD1 (6 bases). Per the germline V gene, CDR1 is SGDLS and CDR2 is YYNGEE. This CDR3 has 15 residues. V was clipped by 4 bases and J by 4 bases, with 17 bases between them. The CDR3 DNA reads TGTGCCAGCAGCACACAGACAGGCCCAAGAGAGACCCAGTACTTC. Translating gives CASSTQTGPRETQYF.

Regarding this clone: Other DNA variants within this sample encode the same CDR3. This rearrangement joins TRBV3-1 (or the pseudogene TRBV3-2) to TRBJ1-6, with 7 bases identical to TRBD1. V was pared by 4 bases and J by 7 bases, with 4 bases of the junction left unmatched. The length of the CDR3 is 14 residues. Germline V CDR1 and CDR2: LGHDT, YNNKEL (reference sequence). CDR3 region: CASSRGQLNSPLHF. For the CDR3, the DNA is TGTGCCAGCAGCCGGGGACAGTTGAATTCACCCCTCCACTTT.

Only a few counts were recorded for this clone. This chain uses TRBV19 with TRBJ2-3, with D perhaps TRBD2 (6 bases). Germline V gene lookup returns CDR1 LNHDA and CDR2 SQIVND (reference sequence). This CDR3 region has 15 residues. Trimming stripped 3 bases from V and 0 bases from J, with 10 bases between. CDR3 protein: CASSISGTSTDTQYF. DNA for the CDR3: TGTGCCAGTAGTATTTCAGGGACTAGCACAGATACGCAGTATTTT.